A selection of T cell receptor beta chains follows, all from one sample in a study of blood T cell repertoires in COVID-19. Sequencing used immunoSEQ multiplex PCR; TCRdb keeps in-frame clones, though not all of them. The data hold about 150,000 clones, with over 70% observed a single time. Input material: peripheral blood. The receptors come from a human donor in a cohort sampled during active COVID-19. CDR3s leave out the opening cysteine and the closing phenylalanine or tryptophan. Fields, in order: D gene, V gene, J gene, CDR3 protein. A D gene is named only where the DNA matches it firmly.

>-|TRBV10-3|TRBJ2-5
AISEQGPRETQY
>-|TRBV11-2|TRBJ1-4
ASSLIQGQLEKLF
>-|TRBV2|TRBJ2-1
ASGIGYHNEQF
>-|TRBV5-1|TRBJ1-1
ASTQPGAIEAF
>TRBD2|TRBV5-1|TRBJ2-1
ASSLGASGGANEQF
>-|TRBV19|TRBJ1-1
ASGYGNTEAF
>TRBD1|TRBV15|TRBJ1-5
ATSVDRGNQPQH
>-|TRBV27|TRBJ2-3
ASSPRQGTDTQY
>TRBD1|TRBV5-4|TRBJ1-1
ASSLEQGRTEAF
>-|TRBV4-2|TRBJ1-2
ASSQIKENYGYT
>TRBD1|TRBV7-9|TRBJ2-3
ASTNRGETDTQY
>TRBD1|TRBV5-8|TRBJ1-2
ASSQGQGRYGYT
>-|TRBV7-9|TRBJ2-5
ASSPRGSGSQETQY
>TRBD1|TRBV28|TRBJ1-1
ASSWRQGNTEAF
>-|TRBV5-4|TRBJ1-3
ASSREGTGNTIY
>-|TRBV29-1|TRBJ1-2
SVGVGQNYGYT
>-|TRBV2|TRBJ2-1
ASSVGSSSYNEQF
>-|TRBV10-3|TRBJ2-2
ATKGQTNTGELF
>-|TRBV18|TRBJ2-4
ASSPQGAGTKNIQY
>TRBD1|TRBV11-2|TRBJ1-2
ASSGALQGSYYGYT
>-|TRBV5-8|TRBJ2-5
ASSFGVQETQY
>-|TRBV5-1|TRBJ2-2
ASIGGRGTGELF
>-|TRBV15|TRBJ1-5
ATSRDPGQPQH
>TRBD1|TRBV19|TRBJ1-2
ASSEGQEINYGYT
>-|TRBV7-9|TRBJ2-2
ASSFYGIGTGELF
>TRBD2|TRBV24-1|TRBJ2-3
ATSARGLAGDTQY
>TRBD1|TRBV7-2|TRBJ1-5
ASSLGTGLQPQH
>TRBD1|TRBV4-2|TRBJ2-7
ASSPGQGASYEQY
>-|TRBV28|TRBJ1-2
ASSAPGVRGYT
>TRBD2|TRBV6-5|TRBJ2-1
ASGRLADHNEQF
>-|TRBV7-2|TRBJ1-1
ASSLSPSRGNTEAF
>TRBD1|TRBV5-6|TRBJ1-2
ASSLGIQGAGGYT
>-|TRBV27|TRBJ1-1
ASSWAMNTEAF
>-|TRBV7-9|TRBJ1-1
ASNRLLQGRDTEAF
>-|TRBV6-1|TRBJ1-2
ASSDPGRSYGYT